The clone carrying this T cell receptor (beta chain) was seen more than once but under ten times. Its antigen is not identified. The CDR3 consists of 13 residues. Germline V gene lookup returns CDR1 SGHTA and CDR2 FQGNSA. Trimming removed 5 bases from V and 9 bases from J; junction bases left unmatched: 5. Whole-study results and caveats: In terms of TCR gene usage, tumor memory CD4+ T cells clustered together with blood and lymph node memory CD4+ cells, as well as with lymph node naive CD4+ cells.

After constant-region reverse-primer amplification, full-length variable regions underwent semi-nested PCR with Nested Universal Primer A. TCRdb used MiXCR to reprocess the 5' RACE reads, holding one entry per CDR3 protein. Among about 54,000 distinct CDR3 sequences listed, 17% were seen once. Purified naive CD4+ T cells were depleted of CD25+ Tregs. This TCR derives from a female donor with breast cancer. The chain combines TRBV7-2 with TRBJ2-4; 9 bases map to TRBD1. Sequences were obtained from naive CD4+ T cells sorted from blood. Subset: naive CD4+ T cells, CD4+CD45RA+CD25-. CDR3 nucleotide sequence: TGTGCCAGCAGCCCGGGACAGGGTGGCATTCAGTACTTC. Translating gives CASSPGQGGIQYF. The whole variable domain, remainder taken from reference TRBV7-2 and TRBJ2-4, is GAGVSQSPSNKVTEKGKDVELRCDPISGHTALYWYRQSLGQGLEFLIYFQGNSAPDKSGLPSDRFSAERTGGSVSTLTIQRTQQEDSAVYLCASSPGQGGIQYFGAGTRLSVL.